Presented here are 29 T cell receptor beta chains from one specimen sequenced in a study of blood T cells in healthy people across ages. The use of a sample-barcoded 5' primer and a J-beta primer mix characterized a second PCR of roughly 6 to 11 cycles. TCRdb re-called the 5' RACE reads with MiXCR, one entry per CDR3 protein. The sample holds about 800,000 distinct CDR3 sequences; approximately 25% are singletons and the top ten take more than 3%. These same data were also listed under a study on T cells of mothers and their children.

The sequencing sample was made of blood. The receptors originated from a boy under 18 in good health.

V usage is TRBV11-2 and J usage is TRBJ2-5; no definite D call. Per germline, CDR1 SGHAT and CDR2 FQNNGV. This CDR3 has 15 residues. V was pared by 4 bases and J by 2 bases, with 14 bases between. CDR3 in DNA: TGTGCCAGCAGCTCCTCCACCTGGTTACAAGAGACCCAGTACTTC. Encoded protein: CASSSSTWLQETQYF. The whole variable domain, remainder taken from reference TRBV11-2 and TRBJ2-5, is EAGVAQSPRYKIIEKRQSVAFWCNPISGHATLYWYQQILGQGPKLLIQFQNNGVVDDSQLPKDRFSAERLKGVDSTLKIQPAKLEDSAVYLCASSSSTWLQETQYFGPGTRLLVL.

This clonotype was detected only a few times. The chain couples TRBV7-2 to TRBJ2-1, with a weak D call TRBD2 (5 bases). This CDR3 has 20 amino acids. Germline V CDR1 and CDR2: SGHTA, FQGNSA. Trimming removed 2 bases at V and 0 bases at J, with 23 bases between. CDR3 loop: CASSLREIRSAVSSYNEQFF. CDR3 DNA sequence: TGTGCCAGCAGCTTAAGGGAGATTCGGTCGGCGGTGAGCTCCTACAATGAGCAGTTCTTC.

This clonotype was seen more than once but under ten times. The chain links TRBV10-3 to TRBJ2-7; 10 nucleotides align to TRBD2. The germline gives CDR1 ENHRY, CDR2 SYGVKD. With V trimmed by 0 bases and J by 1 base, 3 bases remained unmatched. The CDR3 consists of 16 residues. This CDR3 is CAISESGLAWSYEQYF. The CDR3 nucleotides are TGTGCCATCAGTGAGTCGGGACTAGCGTGGTCCTACGAGCAGTACTTC.

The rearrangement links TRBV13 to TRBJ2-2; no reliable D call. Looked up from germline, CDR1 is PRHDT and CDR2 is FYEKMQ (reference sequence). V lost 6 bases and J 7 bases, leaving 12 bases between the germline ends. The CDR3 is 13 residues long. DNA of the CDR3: TGTGCCAGCAGTCCTACACGCGTCGGGGAGCTGTTTTTT. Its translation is CASSPTRVGELFF.

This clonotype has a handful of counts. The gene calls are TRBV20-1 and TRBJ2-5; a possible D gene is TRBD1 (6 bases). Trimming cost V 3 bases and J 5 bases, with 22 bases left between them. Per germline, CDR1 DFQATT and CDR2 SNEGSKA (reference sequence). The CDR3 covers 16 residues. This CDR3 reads CSASSYRDMGRETQYF. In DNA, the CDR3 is TGCAGTGCTAGCTCCTACCGGGACATGGGCAGGGAGACCCAGTACTTC.

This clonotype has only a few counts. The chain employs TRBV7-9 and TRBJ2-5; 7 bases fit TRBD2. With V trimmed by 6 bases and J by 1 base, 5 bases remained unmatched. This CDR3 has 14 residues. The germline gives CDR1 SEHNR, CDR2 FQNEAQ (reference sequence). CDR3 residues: CASRGREAQETQYF. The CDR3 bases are TGTGCCAGCAGGGGGAGGGAAGCCCAAGAGACCCAGTACTTC.

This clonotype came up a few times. The CDR3 DNA sequence: TGTGCCAGCGTAGTCAGGGTTGATGGCTACACCTTC. Its translation: CASVVRVDGYTF. The chain links TRBV2 to TRBJ1-2; TRBD1 is a possible D gene (5 bases). The CDR3 loop spans 12 amino acids. Germline V gene data show CDR1 as SNHLY and CDR2 as FYNNEI. V gave up 8 bases and J gave up 6 bases, with 13 bases separating them.

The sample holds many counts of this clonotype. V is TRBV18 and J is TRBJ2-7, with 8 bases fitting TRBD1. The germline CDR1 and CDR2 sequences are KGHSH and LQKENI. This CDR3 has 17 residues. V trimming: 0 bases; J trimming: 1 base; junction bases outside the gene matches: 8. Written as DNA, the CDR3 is TGTGCCAGCTCACCACCCCGAAACAGGGGGTTATCCTACGAGCAGTACTTC. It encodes CASSPPRNRGLSYEQYF. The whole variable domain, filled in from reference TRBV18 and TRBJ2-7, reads NAGVMQNPRHLVRRRGQEARLRCSPMKGHSHVYWYRQLPEEGLKFMVYLQKENIIDESGMPKERFSAEFPKEGPSILRIQQVVRGDSAAYFCASSPPRNRGLSYEQYFGPGTRLTVT.

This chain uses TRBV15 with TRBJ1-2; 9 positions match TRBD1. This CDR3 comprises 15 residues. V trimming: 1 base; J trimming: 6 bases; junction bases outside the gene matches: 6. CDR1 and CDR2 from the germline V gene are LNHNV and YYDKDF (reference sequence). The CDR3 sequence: CATSRGGTGHDGYTF. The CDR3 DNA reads TGTGCCACCAGCAGAGGGGGGACAGGGCACGATGGCTACACCTTC.

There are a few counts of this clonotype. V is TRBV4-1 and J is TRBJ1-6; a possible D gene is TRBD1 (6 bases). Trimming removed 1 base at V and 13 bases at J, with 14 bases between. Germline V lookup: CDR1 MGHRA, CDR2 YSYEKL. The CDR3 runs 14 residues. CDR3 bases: TGCGCCAGCAGCCAAGCGCCACAGGGACGGCCCCTCCACTTT. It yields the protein CASSQAPQGRPLHF.

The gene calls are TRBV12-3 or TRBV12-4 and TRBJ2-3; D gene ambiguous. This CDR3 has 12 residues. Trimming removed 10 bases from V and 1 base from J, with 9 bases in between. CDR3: CAIQAGTDTQYF. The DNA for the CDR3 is TGTGCCATTCAGGCAGGCACAGATACGCAGTATTTT.

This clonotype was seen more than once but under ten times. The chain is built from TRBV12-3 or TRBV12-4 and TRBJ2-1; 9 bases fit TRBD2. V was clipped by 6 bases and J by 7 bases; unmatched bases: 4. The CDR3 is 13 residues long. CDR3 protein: CASREREVNEQFF. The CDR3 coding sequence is TGTGCCAGCAGAGAGCGGGAGGTGAATGAGCAGTTCTTC.

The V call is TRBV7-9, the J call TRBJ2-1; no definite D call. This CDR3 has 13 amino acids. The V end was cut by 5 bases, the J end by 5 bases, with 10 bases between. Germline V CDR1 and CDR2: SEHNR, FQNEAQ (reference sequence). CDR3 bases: TGTGCCAGCAGCCTTCCACAGAACAATGAGCAGTTCTTC. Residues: CASSLPQNNEQFF.

CDR3 amino acids: CASSKSSGGADEQFF. The CDR3 DNA follows: TGTGCCAGCAGTAAGAGTAGCGGGGGGGCGGATGAGCAGTTCTTC. This chain connects TRBV6-1 to TRBJ2-7; 11 nucleotides match TRBD2. TRBJ2-1 explains the end of the DNA better; the J call may be wrong. The CDR3 has 15 amino acids. Germline loops: CDR1 MNHNS, CDR2 SASEGT.

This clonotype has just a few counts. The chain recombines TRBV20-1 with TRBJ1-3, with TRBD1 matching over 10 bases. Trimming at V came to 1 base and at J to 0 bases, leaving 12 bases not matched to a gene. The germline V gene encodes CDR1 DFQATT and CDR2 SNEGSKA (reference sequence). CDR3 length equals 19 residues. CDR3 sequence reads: CSARGRDRGVGYSGNTIYF. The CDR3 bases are TGCAGTGCTAGAGGCCGGGACAGGGGAGTCGGGTACTCTGGAAACACCATATATTTT.

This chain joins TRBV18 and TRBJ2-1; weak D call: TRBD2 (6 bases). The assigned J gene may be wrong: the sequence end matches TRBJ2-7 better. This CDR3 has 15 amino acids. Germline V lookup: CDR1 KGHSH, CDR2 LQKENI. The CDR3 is CASSPPATGGYEQYF. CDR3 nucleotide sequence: TGTGCCAGCTCACCACCGGCGACCGGGGGCTACGAGCAGTACTTC.

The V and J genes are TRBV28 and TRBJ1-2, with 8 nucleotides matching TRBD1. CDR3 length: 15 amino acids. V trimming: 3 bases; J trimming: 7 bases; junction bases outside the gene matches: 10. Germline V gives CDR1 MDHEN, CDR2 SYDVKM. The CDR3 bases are TGTGCCAGCAGTTTTGTGGACAGGGATGTAAGTGGCTACACCTTC. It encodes CASSFVDRDVSGYTF.

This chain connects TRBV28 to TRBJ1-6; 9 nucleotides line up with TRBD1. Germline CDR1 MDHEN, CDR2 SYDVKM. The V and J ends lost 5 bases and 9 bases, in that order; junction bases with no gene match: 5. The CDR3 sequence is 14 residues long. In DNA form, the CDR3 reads TGTGCCAGCAGTACACAGGGGGCCAGTTCACCCCTCCACTTT. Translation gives CASSTQGASSPLHF. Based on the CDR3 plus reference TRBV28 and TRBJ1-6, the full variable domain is DVKVTQSSRYLVKRTGEKVFLECVQDMDHENMFWYRQDPGLGLRLIYFSYDVKMKEKGDIPEGYSVSREKKERFSLILESASTNQTSMYLCASSTQGASSPLHFGNGTRLTVT.

CDR3 in amino acids: CASRTSNDGPNYGYTF. The CDR3, as DNA: TGTGCCAGCAGGACCAGTAATGACGGTCCTAACTATGGCTACACCTTC. The chain uses TRBV27 and TRBJ1-2; no firm D call. Between the trimmed V and J ends, which lost 6 bases and 0 bases, there was a span of 17 bases. CDR1 MNHEY and CDR2 SMNVEV come from the germline V gene (reference sequence). The CDR3 has 16 residues.

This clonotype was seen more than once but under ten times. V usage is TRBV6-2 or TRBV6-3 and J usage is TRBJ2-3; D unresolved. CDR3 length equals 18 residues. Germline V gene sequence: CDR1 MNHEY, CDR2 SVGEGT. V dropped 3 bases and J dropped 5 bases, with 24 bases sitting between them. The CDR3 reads CASSYVKGSTIRRDTQYF. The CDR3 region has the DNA TGTGCCAGCAGTTATGTTAAGGGCTCAACGATTCGTAGAGATACGCAGTATTTT.

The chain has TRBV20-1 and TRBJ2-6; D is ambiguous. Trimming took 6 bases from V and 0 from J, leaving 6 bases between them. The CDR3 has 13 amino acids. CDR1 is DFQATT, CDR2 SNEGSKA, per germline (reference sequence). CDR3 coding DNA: TGCAGTGCCCCAGACTCTGGGGCCAACGTCCTGACTTTC. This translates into CSAPDSGANVLTF.

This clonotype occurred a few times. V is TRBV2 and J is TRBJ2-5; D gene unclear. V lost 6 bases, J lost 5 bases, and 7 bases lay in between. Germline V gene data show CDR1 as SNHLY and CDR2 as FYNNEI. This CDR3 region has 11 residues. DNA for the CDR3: TGTGCCAGCAGGGTTTCGGAGACCCAGTACTTC. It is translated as CASRVSETQYF.

The CDR3 spells CSTRPSSGANVLTF. As DNA, the CDR3 is TGCAGTACCAGACCAAGCTCTGGGGCCAACGTCCTGACTTTC. The chain couples TRBV20-1 to TRBJ2-6; D remains unclear. Trimming left V 8 bases short and J 0 bases short, with 11 bases between. Per the germline V gene, CDR1 is DFQATT and CDR2 is SNEGSKA (reference sequence). The CDR3 is made up of 14 amino acids.

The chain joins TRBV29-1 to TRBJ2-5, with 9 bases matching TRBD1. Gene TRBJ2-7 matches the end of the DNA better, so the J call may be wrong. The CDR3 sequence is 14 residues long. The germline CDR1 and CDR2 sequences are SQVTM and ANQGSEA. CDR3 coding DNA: TGCAGCGTCCAACAGGGGGCAAGTACCTACGAGCAGTACTTC. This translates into CSVQQGASTYEQYF.

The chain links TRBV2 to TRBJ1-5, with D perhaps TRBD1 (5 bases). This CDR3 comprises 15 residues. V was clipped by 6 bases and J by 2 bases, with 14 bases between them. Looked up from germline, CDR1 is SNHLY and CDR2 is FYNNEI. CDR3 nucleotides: TGTGCCAGCAGCCGGAGGGACGGGGGCAATCAGCCCCAGCATTTT. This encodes CASSRRDGGNQPQHF.

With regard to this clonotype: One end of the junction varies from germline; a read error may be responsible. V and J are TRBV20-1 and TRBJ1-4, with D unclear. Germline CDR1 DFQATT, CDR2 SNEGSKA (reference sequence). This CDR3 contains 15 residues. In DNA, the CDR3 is TGCAGCGCTAGTCGTCGACAAGCAACTAATGAAAAACTGTTTTTT. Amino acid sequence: CSASRRQATNEKLFF.

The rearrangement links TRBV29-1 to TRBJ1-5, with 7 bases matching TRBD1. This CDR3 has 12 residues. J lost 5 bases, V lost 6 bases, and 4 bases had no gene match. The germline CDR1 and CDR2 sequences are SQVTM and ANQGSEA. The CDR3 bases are TGCAGCGTCCGACAGGGTGATCAGCCCCAGCATTTT. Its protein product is CSVRQGDQPQHF.

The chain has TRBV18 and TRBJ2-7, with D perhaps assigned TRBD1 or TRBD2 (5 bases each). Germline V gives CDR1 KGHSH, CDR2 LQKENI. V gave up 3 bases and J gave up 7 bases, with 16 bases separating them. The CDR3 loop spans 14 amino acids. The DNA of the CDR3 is TGTGCCAGCTCACCGCCGGGACCCAGGAGGGAGCAGTACTTC. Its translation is CASSPPGPRREQYF.

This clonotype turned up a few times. Written as DNA, the CDR3 is TGTGCCTCCAAGGACAGACTGAACACTGAAGCTTTCTTT. Its protein product is CASKDRLNTEAFF. J is TRBJ1-1 and V is TRBV24-1, with D tentatively TRBD1 (6 bases). With 12 bases removed from V and 0 bases from J, the gap between germline ends came to 13 bases. Germline lookup yields CDR1 KGHDR and CDR2 SFDVKD. The CDR3 covers 13 residues.